The 24 T cell receptor beta chains given below trace back to one sample, sequenced in a study of response to subunit inactivated influenza vaccine. From the RT-PCR reads, TCRdb called clonotypes with MiXCR, one entry per CDR3 protein. The sample has about 780,000 distinct CDR3 sequences, about a fifth seen once. The source material was PBMCs from blood, sampled roughly 5 days after vaccination. The origin of the receptors is a man between 45 and 60 years old who received an inactivated influenza vaccine.

This clonotype was found many times. V and J are TRBV29-1 and TRBJ2-1; 11 bases line up with TRBD2. Trimming at V came to 0 bases and at J to 4 bases, leaving 2 bases not matched to a gene. Germline CDR1 is SQVTM and CDR2 is ANQGSEA. The CDR3 runs 15 residues. The CDR3 DNA follows: TGCAGCGTTGAAGAAGCTAGCGGGAGGTACAATGAGCAGTTCTTC. Encoded protein: CSVEEASGRYNEQFF.

This chain uses TRBV12-3 or TRBV12-4 with TRBJ2-1; tentatively, D is TRBD1 (6 bases). The CDR3 totals 15 residues. The V end was cut by 3 bases, the J end by 7 bases, with 16 bases between. The DNA of the CDR3 is TGTGCCAGCAGTTTTGGTCAGTTGGGGGCGAATGAGCAGTTCTTC. Encoded protein: CASSFGQLGANEQFF.

This clonotype was seen more than once but under ten times. This sequence joins TRBV6-1 and TRBJ1-1; D uncertain. The V gene's germline CDR1 is MNHNS and CDR2 SASEGT. Trimming stripped 6 bases from V and 1 base from J, with 12 bases between. This CDR3 is built from 14 residues. The CDR3 bases are TGTGCCAGCAGCATATTTAGGGAGAACACTGAAGCTTTCTTT. This sequence encodes CASSIFRENTEAFF.

The rearrangement joins TRBV20-1 to TRBJ1-1, with unresolved D. Germline assignment: CDR1 DFQATT and CDR2 SNEGSKA (reference sequence). This CDR3 is built from 14 residues. V was pared by 3 bases and J by 6 bases, with 17 bases between. The CDR3 coding sequence is TGCAGTGCTAGGGCCGGGTCCGCGACCGCTGAAGCTTTCTTT. It specifies CSARAGSATAEAFF.

The chain has TRBV5-1 and TRBJ2-3; 10 nucleotides match TRBD2. This CDR3 spans 16 amino acids. CDR1 SGHRS and CDR2 YFSETQ come from the germline V gene. Trimming took 3 bases from V and 6 from J; bases not matched to a gene: 10. The CDR3 protein is CASSSTGTSAGDTQYF. The CDR3 DNA sequence: TGCGCCAGCAGCTCAACCGGGACTAGCGCCGGGGATACGCAGTATTTT.

This clonotype was seen only a few times. The chain recombines TRBV4-2 with TRBJ1-1, with D perhaps matching TRBD1 (6 bases). The CDR3 length is 15 residues. Germline CDR1 is LGHNA and CDR2 is YNFKEQ. Deletions cut 8 bases from V and 0 bases from J, with 16 bases between. CDR3 amino acids: CASSRGADMNTEAFF. CDR3 in DNA: TGTGCCAGCTCGCGGGGGGCAGATATGAACACTGAAGCTTTCTTT.

This clonotype has a handful of counts. The chain links TRBV5-6 to TRBJ2-3; 12 nucleotides match TRBD2. Germline CDR1 and CDR2: SGHDT and YYEEEE. The CDR3 extends over 16 amino acids. V shed 3 bases, J shed 2 bases, and the junction held 4 bases outside the gene matches. Written as DNA, the CDR3 is TGTGCCAGCAGCTCTAGCGGGAGGGGGAACACAGATACGCAGTATTTT. Residues: CASSSSGRGNTDTQYF.

The chain couples TRBV20-1 to TRBJ2-1; TRBD2 aligns across 8 bases. The length of the CDR3 is 14 residues. Germline CDR1 and CDR2: DFQATT and SNEGSKA (reference sequence). The V gene end was trimmed by 5 bases and the J gene end by 9 bases; junction bases not matched to a gene: 12. The CDR3 sequence: CSAPRSGRRGEQFF. CDR3 sequence (DNA): TGCAGTGCTCCCAGGAGCGGGAGAAGGGGTGAGCAGTTCTTC.

The chain is built from TRBV9 and TRBJ1-6, with TRBD1 as a possible D gene (6 bases). Trimming cost V 3 bases and J 11 bases, with 15 bases left between them. The CDR3 runs to 14 residues. CDR1 and CDR2 from the germline V gene are SGDLS and YYNGEE. For the CDR3, the DNA is TGTGCCAGCAGCGCGAGGGACAAACGAACACCCCTCCACTTT. Protein sequence: CASSARDKRTPLHF.

This clonotype was seen ten or more times. J is TRBJ2-2 and V is TRBV12-3 or TRBV12-4, with a tentative D call TRBD2 (6 bases). V was cut by 5 bases and J by 2 bases, with 12 bases left in between. CDR3 length equals 15 residues. As DNA, the CDR3 is TGTGCCAGCAGTCCCCCGGGGGTCAACACCGGGGAGCTGTTTTTT. Protein sequence: CASSPPGVNTGELFF.

This clonotype was detected only a few times. This chain links TRBV5-1 with TRBJ2-1, with 8 bases lining up with TRBD2. From germline, CDR1 is SGHRS and CDR2 YFSETQ. This CDR3 has 15 amino acids. The J segment lost 8 bases and the V segment lost 3 bases, leaving 10 bases of the junction unmatched. The CDR3 DNA reads TGCGCCAGCAGCTCGATAGTGCGGGGGGCCCATGAGCAGTTCTTC. Encoded protein: CASSSIVRGAHEQFF. The full variable domain, with the rest looked up from reference TRBV5-1 and TRBJ2-1, is KAGVTQTPRYLIKTRGQQVTLSCSPISGHRSVSWYQQTPGQGLQFLFEYFSETQRNKGNFPGRFSGRQFSNSRSEMNVSTLELGDSALYLCASSSIVRGAHEQFFGPGTRLTVL.

The table lists this clonotype with a few counts. This chain uses TRBV7-3 with TRBJ2-1, with D unclear. Trimming removed 0 bases at V and 8 bases at J, with 11 bases between. The CDR3 totals 14 residues. Germline CDR1 SGHTA, CDR2 FQGTGA. The chain's CDR3 is CASSLTHTVDEQFF. The CDR3 DNA follows: TGTGCCAGCAGCTTAACCCATACTGTAGATGAGCAGTTCTTC.

The CDR3 spells CASSSSGRIETQYF. CDR3 nucleotide sequence: TGCGCCAGCAGCTCTAGCGGGAGGATCGAGACCCAGTACTTC. The V call is TRBV5-1, the J call TRBJ2-5; 11 nucleotides match TRBD2. Per the germline V gene, CDR1 is SGHRS and CDR2 is YFSETQ. The trim removed 3 bases at V and 5 bases at J, leaving 3 bases unmatched. The CDR3 totals 14 residues.

This rearrangement joins TRBV12-3 or TRBV12-4 to TRBJ2-2; 9 bases map to TRBD1. This CDR3 is 15 amino acids long. Trimming at V came to 5 bases and at J to 6 bases, leaving 7 bases not matched to a gene. In nucleotides, the CDR3 is TGTGCCAGCAGTACATGGGACAGGGTGGCCGGGGAGCTGTTTTTT. It codes for CASSTWDRVAGELFF.

At least ten counts were recorded for this clonotype. The chain links TRBV30 to TRBJ1-1, with D unresolved. Trimming took 2 bases from V and 3 from J, leaving 4 bases between them. There are 11 residues in the CDR3. Germline V CDR1 and CDR2: GTSNPN, SVGIG (reference sequence). This CDR3 reads CAWSLDTEAFF. CDR3 nucleotide sequence: TGTGCCTGGAGTCTGGACACTGAAGCTTTCTTT. Full variable domain (missing parts from reference TRBV30 and TRBJ1-1): SQTIHQWPATLVQPVGSPLSLECTVEGTSNPNLYWYRQAAGRGLQLLFYSVGIGQISSEVPQNLSASRPQDRQFILSSKKLLLSDSGFYLCAWSLDTEAFFGQGTRLTVV.

This CDR3 is CAISDGDNEQFF. The CDR3 DNA sequence: TGTGCCATCTCGGACGGAGACAATGAGCAGTTCTTC. V and J are TRBV10-3 and TRBJ2-1, with D unclear. Germline CDR1 is ENHRY and CDR2 is SYGVKD. Trimming shortened V by 8 bases and J by 5 bases, and 10 bases separated the two germline ends. This CDR3 spans 12 amino acids.

The rearrangement uses TRBV12-3 or TRBV12-4 and TRBJ2-5; D might be TRBD1 or TRBD2, each matching 5 bases. The CDR3 spans 15 residues. V lost 7 bases and J lost 0, with 15 bases in between. The CDR3 region is CASNPGTEYQETQYF. The DNA of the CDR3 is TGTGCCAGCAATCCAGGGACCGAGTACCAAGAGACCCAGTACTTC.

This clonotype came up many times. This chain joins TRBV12-3 or TRBV12-4 and TRBJ2-1; D might be TRBD2 (6 bases). V lost 5 bases to trimming and J lost 6 bases, with 17 bases between them. The CDR3 is 15 residues long. As DNA, the CDR3 is TGTGCCAGCAGTGATTCTACCGGGACTTTCAATGAGCAGTTCTTC. Amino acids: CASSDSTGTFNEQFF.

Regarding this clonotype: A much larger clone lies one base from this, so it may be a read error. The V gene is TRBV6-2 or TRBV6-3, the J gene TRBJ1-1; the match to TRBD1 covers 7 bases. The CDR3 has 14 amino acids. The junction had 4 bases not matched to a gene; V was cut back by 6 bases and J by 0 bases. Germline CDR1 reads MNHEY; CDR2 reads SVGEGT. Here the CDR3 reads CASRPTGLNTEAFF. Written as DNA, the CDR3 is TGTGCCAGCAGACCGACAGGGTTGAACACTGAAGCTTTCTTT.

In its sample, this clonotype was seen a few times. The gene calls are TRBV28 and TRBJ2-2; either TRBD1 or TRBD2 may fit D (6 bases each). This CDR3 spans 14 amino acids. Germline CDR1 reads MDHEN; CDR2 reads SYDVKM. The germline V and J ends were trimmed by 10 bases and 0 bases, with 12 bases remaining between them. The CDR3 region has the DNA TGTGCCACCCGCGGGACACCGAACACCGGGGAGCTGTTTTTT. Its protein is CATRGTPNTGELFF.

The chain joins TRBV2 to TRBJ2-1, with D perhaps matching TRBD1 (5 bases). The CDR3 contains 17 residues. Trimming pared 6 bases from V and 0 bases from J, leaving 18 bases between. From germline, CDR1 is SNHLY and CDR2 FYNNEI. The CDR3 spells CASRAPDGQSSYNEQFF. CDR3 sequence (DNA): TGTGCCAGCAGGGCGCCTGATGGACAAAGCTCCTACAATGAGCAGTTCTTC. Together with reference TRBV2 and TRBJ2-1, the CDR3 gives the full variable domain: EPEVTQTPSHQVTQMGQEVILRCVPISNHLYFYWYRQILGQKVEFLVSFYNNEISEKSEIFDDQFSVERPDGSNFTLKIRSTKLEDSAMYFCASRAPDGQSSYNEQFFGPGTRLTVL.

The chain carries TRBV19 and TRBJ2-1, with 8 bases identical to TRBD1. The trim removed 8 bases at V and 2 bases at J, leaving 11 bases unmatched. Germline CDR1 and CDR2: LNHDA and SQIVND (reference sequence). The CDR3 totals 16 residues. The CDR3 DNA reads TGTGCCAGTTGTCCTACAGGGGGACAACCCTACAATGAGCAGTTCTTC. Encoded protein: CASCPTGGQPYNEQFF.

The chain combines TRBV12-3 or TRBV12-4 with TRBJ1-1; TRBD1 matches 7 bases. The junction had 11 bases not matched to a gene; V was cut back by 6 bases and J by 4 bases. The CDR3 covers 15 residues. The CDR3 sequence is CASRDPLRGSTEAFF. The DNA of the CDR3 is TGTGCCAGCAGAGATCCCCTCAGGGGGAGCACTGAAGCTTTCTTT.

The rearrangement joins TRBV20-1 to TRBJ1-3, with D unresolved. This CDR3 is 15 amino acids long. V lost 3 bases and J lost 0, with 12 bases in between. Germline V CDR1 and CDR2: DFQATT, SNEGSKA (reference sequence). CDR3 nucleotide sequence: TGCAGTGCTAGGGGGTATATGGGCTCTGGAAACACCATATATTTT. This sequence encodes CSARGYMGSGNTIYF.